These T cell receptor beta chains were read from a single sample in a study of cytomegalovirus exposure and HLA in healthy donors. Sequencing was performed with immunoSEQ multiplex PCR; in TCRdb, only in-frame clones are kept and a portion is missing. The data hold around 150,000 clones, with 76% observed a single time. The sample consisted of PBMCs. The receptors stem from a female donor in good health and CMV-seropositive. The CDR3 runs from the conserved cysteine through the conserved F or W. The D gene is left open where the match is weak. Expanded clones are given a class, and other clones once, few, many or no size at all.

TRBV6-6	-	TRBJ2-3	-	CATKGVPEDTQYF	TGTGCCACCAAGGGGGTCCCTGAGGATACGCAGTATTTT
TRBV6-1	-	TRBJ1-6	-	CASVVREGSPLHF	TGTGCCAGCGTGGTCAGGGAAGGTTCACCCCTCCACTTT
TRBV7-9	TRBD2	TRBJ2-1	-	CASSRGGGLDNEQFF	TGTGCCAGCAGCCGCGGGGGGGGCCTCGACAATGAGCAGTTCTTC
TRBV10-3	TRBD2	TRBJ2-7	-	CATWGEGPSYEQYF	TGTGCCACCTGGGGGGAGGGCCCCTCCTACGAGCAGTACTTC
TRBV7-9	-	TRBJ1-4	once	CASNLGGGNEKLFF	TGTGCCAGCAACCTCGGGGGGGGGAATGAAAAACTGTTTTTT
TRBV30	-	TRBJ2-1	-	CAWSFGGFFGEQFF	TGTGCCTGGAGCTTCGGGGGTTTTTTTGGTGAGCAGTTCTTC
TRBV28	TRBD1	TRBJ2-7	few	CASSLGQGAWEQYF	TGTGCCAGCAGTTTGGGGCAGGGGGCGTGGGAGCAGTACTTC
TRBV7-9	TRBD1	TRBJ1-2	-	CASSPGQGAHYGYTF	TGTGCCAGCAGCCCGGGACAGGGGGCCCACTATGGCTACACCTTC
TRBV27	-	TRBJ1-4	-	CASSTRSGVNEKLFF	TGTGCCAGCAGTACAAGAAGTGGTGTTAATGAAAAACTGTTTTTT
TRBV15	-	TRBJ2-1	few	CARGGGLISYNEQFF	TGTGCCAGAGGGGGGGGCCTTATTAGTTACAATGAGCAGTTCTTC
TRBV7-9	-	TRBJ2-2	-	CASTLSHMEDTGELFF	TGTGCCAGCACACTGTCGCATATGGAGGACACCGGGGAGCTGTTTTTT
TRBV5-6	TRBD2	TRBJ2-1	-	CASSPLAGGADEQFF	TGTGCCAGCAGCCCACTAGCGGGGGGGGCTGATGAGCAGTTCTTC
TRBV30	TRBD1	TRBJ2-7	-	CAWSVRGTGDPYEQYF	TGTGCCTGGAGTGTACGCGGGACAGGGGATCCCTACGAGCAGTACTTC
TRBV5-1	-	TRBJ2-2	-	CASSLTLSGGGGPNTGELFF	TGCGCCAGCAGCTTGACCCTGTCGGGGGGCGGGGGACCGAACACCGGGGAGCTGTTTTTT
TRBV27	TRBD1	TRBJ2-7	once	CASSGGQPYEQYF	TGTGCCAGCAGTGGGGGACAGCCCTACGAGCAGTACTTC
TRBV7-9	-	TRBJ1-6	once	CASSLRERDSPLHF	TGTGCCAGCAGCCTACGAGAGCGCGATTCACCCCTCCACTTT
TRBV30	TRBD1	TRBJ2-6	-	CASNPGQGISGANVLAF	TGTGCCAGCAACCCGGGACAGGGGATCTCTGGGGCCAACGTCCTGGCTTTC
TRBV28	-	TRBJ1-6	-	CASSPRQGNNSPLHF	TGTGCCAGCAGTCCGCGTCAGGGAAATAATTCACCCCTCCACTTT
TRBV11-3	-	TRBJ2-1	-	CASSLISGYEQFF	TGTGCCAGCAGCTTAATAAGTGGCTATGAGCAGTTCTTC
TRBV19	TRBD1	TRBJ1-2	few	CASSSTGLGGYTF	TGTGCCAGTAGTTCGACAGGGTTAGGAGGCTACACCTTC
TRBV30	-	TRBJ1-4	-	CAWSGTVKLFF	TGTGCCTGGAGCGGGACTGTAAAACTGTTTTTT
TRBV6-1	-	TRBJ1-1	-	CASATGWNTEAFF	TGTGCCAGCGCTACAGGCTGGAACACTGAAGCTTTCTTT
TRBV21-1	-	TRBJ1-5	-	CASSSQPGENQPQHF	TGTGCCAGCAGCAGTCAACCGGGAGAGAATCAGCCCCAGCATTTT
TRBV5-1	-	TRBJ2-7	-	CASSPLGSSYEQYF	TGCGCCAGCAGCCCGCTCGGGTCATCCTACGAGCAGTACTTC
TRBV30	TRBD1	TRBJ2-7	-	CAWKGQGISYEQYF	TGTGCCTGGAAGGGACAGGGGATTTCCTACGAGCAGTACTTC
TRBV7-2	-	TRBJ1-5	-	CASSLNLRGPQHF	TGTGCCAGCAGCCTCAACCTTCGGGGGCCCCAGCATTTT
TRBV7-9	TRBD1	TRBJ1-2	-	CASSLAGTGNGYTF	TGTGCCAGCAGCTTAGCCGGGACAGGGAATGGCTACACCTTC
TRBV25-1	-	TRBJ1-2	-	CASSESSIYGYTF	TGTGCCAGCAGTGAATCTAGCATCTATGGCTACACCTTC
TRBV30	TRBD2	TRBJ2-7	-	CAWSVFVGGRYEQYF	TGTGCCTGGAGTGTATTCGTGGGAGGGAGGTACGAGCAGTACTTC
TRBV5-1	TRBD1	TRBJ2-1	once	CASSTDRGIYNEQFF	TGCGCCAGCAGCACCGACAGGGGGATTTACAATGAGCAGTTCTTC
TRBV19	-	TRBJ1-2	-	CASEIGGNSYGYTF	TGTGCCAGCGAAATCGGGGGTAATAGCTATGGCTACACCTTC
TRBV4-1	TRBD2	TRBJ2-7	-	CASSQVPPSGMDEQYF	TGCGCCAGCAGCCAAGTACCTCCTAGCGGGATGGACGAGCAGTACTTC
TRBV6-6	TRBD2	TRBJ2-7	once	CASSYLAGGSEQYF	TGTGCCAGCAGTTACTTAGCGGGGGGCTCCGAGCAGTACTTC
TRBV9	-	TRBJ2-3	-	CASSLGVAAIDTQYF	TGTGCCAGCAGCCTTGGGGTAGCGGCCATAGATACGCAGTATTTT
TRBV28	TRBD2	TRBJ2-1	-	CASRTSGAHNEQFF	TGTGCCAGCAGGACTAGCGGAGCGCACAATGAGCAGTTCTTC
TRBV5-1	-	TRBJ1-2	-	CASSLKGGGRPNYGYTF	TGCGCCAGCAGCTTAAAAGGTGGGGGCAGACCTAACTATGGCTACACCTTC
TRBV5-4	-	TRBJ1-5	-	CASTNPPGGAHQPQHF	TGTGCCAGCACCAACCCCCCCGGGGGGGCGCATCAGCCCCAGCATTTT
TRBV28	-	TRBJ1-1	-	CASSSTVRTEAFF	TGTGCCAGCAGTTCGACAGTTAGGACTGAAGCTTTCTTT
TRBV5-4	-	TRBJ2-4	-	CASSLGGLEVNIQYF	TGTGCCAGCAGCTTAGGAGGGTTGGAGGTAAACATTCAGTACTTC
TRBV5-1	-	TRBJ2-3	-	CASSSQRTSTDTQYF	TGCGCCAGCAGCTCCCAGCGGACTAGCACAGATACGCAGTATTTT